One and the same sample provided the 6 T cell receptor beta chains below, sequenced in a study of blood T cell repertoires in COVID-19. Sequencing was performed with immunoSEQ multiplex PCR; in TCRdb, only in-frame clones are kept and a portion is missing. Altogether 90,000 to 100,000 clones are present, around 90% being singletons, with the ten largest covering around 4.5%. The material sequenced was peripheral blood. The receptors stem from a man in his 70s with acute or convalescent COVID-19.

V and J are TRBV7-3 and TRBJ2-1; no clear D gene. The V end lost 5 bases, the J end lost 4 bases, and 9 bases lay between the germline ends. This CDR3 contains 13 residues. Germline values: CDR1 SGHTA, CDR2 FQGTGA. The DNA for the CDR3 is TGTGCCAGCAGCCCCCCAGGTTACAATGAGCAGTTCTTC. Translated: CASSPPGYNEQFF.

The rearrangement joins TRBV6-5 to TRBJ1-5; D is unclear. Per the germline V gene, CDR1 is MNHEY and CDR2 is SVGAGI. CDR3 length: 12 residues. V lost 7 bases and J lost 3, with 7 bases in between. The CDR3 protein is CASNSYNQPQHF. CDR3 sequence (DNA): TGTGCCAGCAATTCCTACAATCAGCCCCAGCATTTT.

This clone was counted between two and nine times. The V and J genes are TRBV7-9 and TRBJ2-3; 16 nucleotides match TRBD2. Unmatched junction bases numbered 5, after V lost 5 bases and J lost 3 bases. Germline CDR1 reads SEHNR; CDR2 reads FQNEAQ (reference sequence). The CDR3 sequence is 17 residues long. CDR3 residues: CASSLGTSGGATDTQYF. DNA of the CDR3: TGTGCCAGCAGCCTCGGGACTAGCGGGGGGGCAACAGATACGCAGTATTTT.

The chain has TRBV5-6 and TRBJ1-4; D possibly corresponds to TRBD1 (6 bases). The CDR3 contains 15 residues. Germline V gene lookup returns CDR1 SGHDT and CDR2 YYEEEE. The V end was cut by 3 bases, the J end by 3 bases, with 12 bases between. In DNA, the CDR3 is TGTGCCAGCAGCTCGGGGGGCTCAGCTAATGAAAAACTGTTTTTT. It codes for CASSSGGSANEKLFF.

This sequence joins TRBV6-5 and TRBJ1-6, with D perhaps TRBD1 (5 bases). The germline CDR1 and CDR2 sequences are MNHEY and SVGAGI. V was clipped by 0 bases and J by 10 bases, with 16 bases between them. This CDR3 has 16 amino acids. The DNA for the CDR3 is TGTGCCAGCAGTTACTCCACCGGGGACGGGGGGTCACCCCTCCACTTT. It yields the protein CASSYSTGDGGSPLHF.

In the case of this clone: The same CDR3 is also encoded by other DNA sequences in this sample. This sequence joins TRBV9 and TRBJ2-2; a possible D gene is TRBD2 (5 bases). CDR3 length equals 14 residues. Deletions cut 1 base from V and 4 bases from J, with 8 bases between. Germline V lookup: CDR1 SGDLS, CDR2 YYNGEE. In DNA, the CDR3 is TGTGCCAGCAGCGTAACTGGGAGCACCGGGGAGCTGTTTTTT. It is translated as CASSVTGSTGELFF.